This TCR beta chain was recorded in a study of early T cells in non-severe SARS-CoV-2 infection. There are 16 residues in the CDR3. CDR1 KGHDR and CDR2 SFDVKD come from the germline V gene. Trimming removed 4 bases at V and 6 bases at J, with 18 bases between. Unique molecular identifier tags were affixed to discrete cDNA molecules. One entry per CDR3 protein results from TCRdb running MiXCR on the 5' RACE reads. The repertoire holds 65,000 to 80,000 distinct CDR3 sequences, under 15% seen once, with approximately 6.5% in the top ten. The receptor comes from an adult who was a healthcare worker with PCR-confirmed SARS-CoV-2 infection or an uninfected control (not recorded which). The specimen was whole blood. The genes are TRBV24-1 and TRBJ2-1; maybe TRBD1 (6 bases). The CDR3 region has the DNA TGTGCCACCAGTGACCAGACAGGAATGGCGCGCAATGAGCAGTTCTTC. This sequence encodes CATSDQTGMARNEQFF.